This is a list of T cell receptor beta chains from one sample in a study of human T cells and chemical hapten exposure. TCRdb called the RACE reads again in MiXCR, with one record for every CDR3 protein. The repertoire has approximately 350,000 distinct CDR3 sequences, around 7% of them found once; the top ten carry 8.4%. The sample here was whole blood, taken in connection with sensitization to the hapten diphenylcyclopropenone (DPC). The receptor source for this set is a woman between 18 and 29 years old with alopecia areata. Some clones in this sample may be carry-over from other donors' samples. CDR3s include the opening cysteine and the closing phenylalanine or tryptophan. D genes are given only for firm matches. Clone size is not always given. Where it is, it says once, few, many or a class for expanded clones.

cdr3_aa cdr3_nt v_call d_call clone_size j_call
CASSWGPGTEAFF TGTGCCAGCAGTTGGGGGCCGGGGACTGAAGCTTTCTTT TRBV27 . many TRBJ1-1
CSARDSRADYYGYTF TGCAGTGCTAGAGATAGTAGGGCAGACTACTATGGCTACACCTTC TRBV20-1 . few TRBJ1-2
CASSLVAGRRNQPQHF TGTGCCAGCAGTTTAGTGGCAGGGCGGCGAAATCAGCCCCAGCATTTT TRBV28 . few TRBJ1-5
CASSEDVQVLEETQYF TGTGCCAGCAGTGAAGATGTCCAGGTGCTAGAAGAGACCCAGTACTTC TRBV6-1 . many TRBJ2-5
CASSPLTVPEPQHF TGTGCCAGCTCACCACTGACAGTTCCAGAGCCCCAGCATTTT TRBV18 . . TRBJ1-5
CASSGTGVSGELFF TGTGCCAGCAGCGGGACAGGGGTCTCCGGGGAGCTGTTTTTT TRBV5-4 TRBD1 . TRBJ2-2
CSVGLPAGELFF TGCAGCGTCGGACTCCCAGCCGGGGAGCTGTTTTTT TRBV29-1 . many TRBJ2-2
CASTQGTNYNEQFF TGTGCCAGCACCCAAGGGACTAACTACAATGAGCAGTTCTTC TRBV12-3/TRBV12-4 TRBD2 many TRBJ2-1
CASSQVNTGQGARTDTQYF TGTGCCAGCAGCCAAGTTAACACGGGACAGGGGGCGCGTACAGATACGCAGTATTTT TRBV3-1 TRBD1 few TRBJ2-3
CASSLASGGPSSYNEQFF TGTGCCAGCAGCTTAGCTAGCGGGGGGCCCAGCTCCTACAATGAGCAGTTCTTC TRBV9 TRBD2 few TRBJ2-1
CASRDRGSRNTGELFF TGTGCCAGCAGGGACAGGGGTAGTCGGAACACCGGGGAGCTGTTTTTT TRBV6-6 TRBD1 . TRBJ2-2
CASSYAGELFF TGTGCCAGCAGTTACGCCGGGGAGCTGTTTTTT TRBV6-2/TRBV6-3 . many TRBJ2-2
CASRADTHTGELFF TGTGCCAGCAGGGCCGACACGCATACCGGGGAGCTGTTTTTT TRBV2 . many TRBJ2-2
CASSYGGSRNQPQHF TGTGCCAGCAGTTACGGGGGGAGTAGGAATCAGCCCCAGCATTTT TRBV6-2/TRBV6-3 . few TRBJ1-5
CASSTTLTGGNSPLHF TGTGCCAGCAGTACAACCCTGACAGGCGGAAATTCACCCCTCCACTTT TRBV25-1 . few TRBJ1-6
CASSQYNNEQFF TGTGCCAGCAGCCAATACAACAATGAGCAGTTCTTC TRBV3-1 . many TRBJ2-1
CASSMDGLVYGYTF TGTGCCAGCAGTATGGACGGCTTGGTGTATGGCTACACCTTC TRBV6-5 . few TRBJ1-2
CSAMDSSGYTF TGCAGCGCCATGGACTCATCGGGCTACACCTTC TRBV29-1 . many TRBJ1-2
CASSVGPSQETQYF TGTGCCAGCAGCGTAGGTCCCTCCCAAGAGACCCAGTACTTC TRBV9 . . TRBJ2-5
CASSKWYRVVSSYNSPLHF TGTGCCAGCAGCAAATGGTACAGGGTAGTCAGCTCCTATAATTCACCCCTCCACTTT TRBV21-1 . many TRBJ1-6
CSARGTGTGPGTQYF TGCAGTGCTAGAGGGACCGGGACGGGCCCGGGTACGCAGTATTTT TRBV20-1 . . TRBJ2-3
CASSQGMTSGTDTQYF TGCGCCAGCAGCCAAGGAATGACTAGCGGCACAGATACGCAGTATTTT TRBV4-3 TRBD2 many TRBJ2-3